This T cell receptor (beta chain) was found in a study of tumor-infiltrating lymphocytes in primary liver carcinoma. The length of the CDR3 is 15 residues. Deletions cut 7 bases from V and 2 bases from J, with 14 bases between. CDR1 and CDR2 (germline): SGHAT, FQNNGV. A primer matching the constant region was used to make TCR beta cDNA from approximately 520 ng of total RNA. Each TCR beta library was derived from three nested multiplex PCR rounds that employed slightly modified ARM-PCR. The two initial PCR rounds, roughly 10 cycles each, used TRBV1-TRBV30 forward and C-beta reverse primers. TCRdb called the multiplex PCR reads again in MiXCR, with one record for every CDR3 protein. The sample has approximately 110,000 distinct CDR3 sequences; 60% to 75% are singletons. Investigators took RNA and DNA out together from about 19-30 mg of unsorted bulk tissue.

The V call is TRBV11-2, the J call TRBJ2-2, with D perhaps being TRBD1 or TRBD2 (5 bases each). The origin of this receptor is a woman aged 60-75 years with primary liver carcinoma and hepatitis B virus infection. Material for sequencing was liver tumor tissue from sampling region 3. Subset indicated: tumor region T3, left-lateral pole. This CDR3 reads CASNQGTHNTGELFF. The CDR3 DNA sequence: TGTGCCAGCAACCAAGGGACCCATAACACCGGGGAGCTGTTTTTT.